Listed here are 20 T cell receptor beta chains from one sample, sequenced in a study of blood T cell repertoires in COVID-19. Some clones are missing from TCRdb's copy, which holds only in-frame ones; the method was immunoSEQ multiplex PCR. Here the sample spans about 93,000 clones, about 80% being singletons. The sequenced sample consisted of peripheral blood. These receptors came from a human donor in a cohort sampled during active COVID-19.

The chain combines TRBV11-2 with TRBJ2-3; D is ambiguous. Germline loops: CDR1 SGHAT, CDR2 FQNNGV. V shed 2 bases and J shed 6 bases, with 9 bases lying between them. CDR3 length: 13 residues. CDR3 sequence (DNA): TGTGCCAGCAGCTTAAATATCCTGGATACGCAGTATTTT. Protein: CASSLNILDTQYF.

V and J are TRBV7-9 and TRBJ1-6; 7 bases match TRBD1. The germline CDR1 and CDR2 sequences are SEHNR and FQNEAQ (reference sequence). J gave up 9 bases and V 4 bases, and 9 bases lay outside the gene matches. This CDR3 is 15 amino acids long. CDR3 nucleotide sequence: TGTGCCAGCAGCTCGTCGACAGGGACCGTTTCACCCCTCCACTTT. Residues: CASSSSTGTVSPLHF. Complete variable domain (other parts from reference TRBV7-9 and TRBJ1-6): DTGVSQNPRHKITKRGQNVTFRCDPISEHNRLYWYRQTLGQGPEFLTYFQNEAQLEKSRLLSDRFSAERPKGSFSTLEIQRTEQGDSAMYLCASSSSTGTVSPLHFGNGTRLTVT.

This clone was observed a handful of times. This rearrangement joins TRBV5-1 to TRBJ2-5, with 8 bases lining up with TRBD1. The CDR3 loop spans 14 amino acids. The J segment lost 1 base and the V segment lost 5 bases, leaving 4 bases of the junction unmatched. The germline V gene encodes CDR1 SGHRS and CDR2 YFSETQ. The CDR3 DNA reads TGCGCCAGCAGGGAAGGGACAGGCCAAGAGACCCAGTACTTC. Translation gives CASREGTGQETQYF.

The V call is TRBV5-4, the J call TRBJ2-2, with 11 bases fitting TRBD2. There are 17 residues in the CDR3. V lost 0 bases, J lost 8 bases, and 9 bases stayed unmatched. In germline, CDR1 is SGHNT, CDR2 YYREEE (reference sequence). CDR3 in DNA: TGTGCCAGCAGCTTGGTTGAACTAGCGGGAGTTGGTGGGGAGCTGTTTTTT. It specifies CASSLVELAGVGGELFF.

V gene TRBV27 combines with J gene TRBJ2-5; 7 nucleotides align to TRBD1. This CDR3 spans 15 amino acids. CDR1 MNHEY and CDR2 SMNVEV come from the germline V gene (reference sequence). After removal of 5 bases from V and 3 bases from J, the junction contained 9 bases not matched to a gene. The CDR3 DNA reads as TGTGCCAGCAGTGCCGGGACAGCGAAGAAAGAGACCCAGTACTTC. Translating gives CASSAGTAKKETQYF.

The chain combines TRBV6-5 with TRBJ1-2, with a tentative D call TRBD1 (6 bases). The CDR3 runs to 13 residues. Germline V CDR1 and CDR2: MNHEY, SVGAGI. The V gene lost 6 bases and the J gene lost 4 bases, with 12 bases spanning the gap. CDR3 in DNA: TGTGCCAGCAGGACGACAGGCGGCTATGGCTACACCTTC. Translation: CASRTTGGYGYTF.

The chain employs TRBV28 and TRBJ2-1; a weak D match, TRBD2 (6 bases). The CDR3 has 17 amino acids. The V gene lost 7 bases and the J gene lost 7 bases, with 26 bases spanning the gap. From germline, CDR1 is MDHEN and CDR2 SYDVKM. The CDR3 DNA follows: TGTGCCAGCAACCTTTTCGGAGGGGCAGCGTCTACAAATGAGCAGTTCTTC. It encodes CASNLFGGAASTNEQFF.

The rearrangement links TRBV10-3 to TRBJ1-5; D unresolved. The germline gives CDR1 ENHRY, CDR2 SYGVKD. There are 15 residues in the CDR3. Trimming left V 2 bases short and J 6 bases short, with 14 bases between. CDR3 loop: CAISEQAGEGQPQHF. CDR3 DNA: TGTGCCATCAGTGAGCAAGCAGGCGAAGGTCAGCCCCAGCATTTT.

The chain couples TRBV21-1 to TRBJ1-4. TRBV21-1 is classified as a pseudogene. The CDR3 length is 20 residues. The CDR3 DNA is TGTGCCAGCAGCAAACAGGCCGTCGGGAGAAAGACAGCCAAAGGGGAAAAACTGTTTTTT. Its translation is CASSKQAVGRKTAKGEKLFF.

The chain carries TRBV7-9 and TRBJ2-3; 10 nucleotides agree with TRBD1. Germline-derived CDR1 and CDR2 are SEHNR and FQNEAQ (reference sequence). V trimming: 5 bases; J trimming: 6 bases; junction bases outside the gene matches: 8. There are 15 residues in the CDR3. CDR3 DNA: TGTGCCAGCAGCGAGGGACAGGGGTATATCGATACGCAGTATTTT. It encodes CASSEGQGYIDTQYF.

The chain carries TRBV7-2 and TRBJ1-1; 7 positions agree with TRBD1. The CDR3 loop spans 16 amino acids. Germline CDR1 and CDR2: SGHTA and FQGNSA. V dropped 5 bases and J dropped 4; count of bases not matched to a gene: 13. The CDR3 DNA is TGTGCCAGCAGCCACAGACAGGGACGAAGGCTCACTGAAGCTTTCTTT. Protein: CASSHRQGRRLTEAFF.

The rearrangement uses TRBV28 and TRBJ1-5; D is perhaps TRBD1 (6 bases). The V end was cut by 7 bases, the J end by 6 bases, with 13 bases between. The CDR3 totals 13 residues. In germline, CDR1 is MDHEN, CDR2 SYDVKM. CDR3 residues: CASTRGGAQPQHF. As DNA, the CDR3 is TGTGCCAGCACCCGAGGGGGTGCTCAGCCCCAGCATTTT.

Only one count was recorded for this clone. The chain joins TRBV27 to TRBJ1-4; tentatively, D is TRBD1 (6 bases). The CDR3 totals 17 residues. Germline CDR1 MNHEY, CDR2 SMNVEV (reference sequence). The V and J ends lost 4 bases and 2 bases respectively, with 17 bases between them. The CDR3 coding sequence is TGTGCCAGCAGTTGCTCACAGGGTCGATGGACTAATGAAAAACTGTTTTTT. It translates to CASSCSQGRWTNEKLFF.

This clone was detected only a few times. The rearrangement uses TRBV12-3 or TRBV12-4 and TRBJ1-2, with D possibly being TRBD1 (5 bases). The CDR3 runs 13 residues. Deletions cut 6 bases from V and 5 bases from J, with 13 bases between. The CDR3 DNA reads TGTGCCAGCAGCCGCAGCCAGGGATATGGCTACACCTTC. This gives the protein CASSRSQGYGYTF.

This sequence joins TRBV28 and TRBJ1-4; 9 nucleotides line up with TRBD1. The germline V gene encodes CDR1 MDHEN and CDR2 SYDVKM. CDR3 length: 17 residues. Trimming took 4 bases from V and 7 from J; bases not matched to a gene: 13. CDR3 sequence (DNA): TGTGCCAGCAGTTCCCCGGGTGATCCGGGACAGGGTGAAAAACTGTTTTTT. It encodes CASSSPGDPGQGEKLFF.

This clone appeared once. The chain employs TRBV28 and TRBJ2-2; 9 bases map to TRBD2. The trim removed 6 bases at V and 0 bases at J, leaving 11 bases unmatched. Germline V gives CDR1 MDHEN, CDR2 SYDVKM. The length of the CDR3 is 18 residues. CDR3 amino acids: CASSRSTSGKANTGELFF. The CDR3 DNA reads TGTGCCAGCAGCCGGTCGACTAGCGGAAAGGCGAACACCGGGGAGCTGTTTTTT. Drawing the rest from reference TRBV28 and TRBJ2-2, the complete variable domain is DVKVTQSSRYLVKRTGEKVFLECVQDMDHENMFWYRQDPGLGLRLIYFSYDVKMKEKGDIPEGYSVSREKKERFSLILESASTNQTSMYLCASSRSTSGKANTGELFFGEGSRLTVL.

In its sample, this clone was seen a few times. V and J are TRBV6-2 or TRBV6-3 and TRBJ2-5, with 13 nucleotides matching TRBD2. V dropped 2 bases and J dropped 1; count of bases not matched to a gene: 4. CDR3 length: 17 residues. CDR1 is MNHEY and CDR2 is SVGEGT in the germline V gene. The CDR3 spells CASSYGLAGAAQETQYF. In DNA form, the CDR3 reads TGTGCCAGCAGTTACGGACTAGCGGGAGCGGCCCAAGAGACCCAGTACTTC.

This clone was seen just once. V gene TRBV10-2 combines with J gene TRBJ2-7; 10 bases are a match to TRBD1. Germline V gene sequence: CDR1 WSHSY, CDR2 SAAADI. The CDR3 totals 15 residues. Unmatched junction bases numbered 4, after V lost 5 bases and J lost 0 bases. The CDR3 sequence is CASSRGQGTSYEQYF. The DNA of the CDR3 is TGCGCCAGCAGTCGGGGACAGGGGACCTCCTACGAGCAGTACTTC.

The V gene is TRBV9, the J gene TRBJ2-6; D is undetermined. CDR1 SGDLS and CDR2 YYNGEE come from the germline V gene. V was cut by 4 bases and J by 4 bases, with 9 bases left in between. CDR3 length equals 14 residues. In nucleotides, the CDR3 is TGTGCCAGCAGCCCCCGGCGGGGGGCCAACGTCCTGACTTTC. It yields the protein CASSPRRGANVLTF.

The chain has TRBV6-6 and TRBJ2-1; 7 nucleotides agree with TRBD1. The germline V gene has CDR1 MNHNY and CDR2 SVGAGI (reference sequence). J lost 5 bases, V lost 5 bases, and 6 bases had no gene match. The CDR3 runs 14 residues. CDR3 loop: CASSKGQADNEQFF. The CDR3 DNA follows: TGTGCCAGCAGTAAAGGACAGGCAGACAATGAGCAGTTCTTC.